This T cell receptor beta chain stems from a study of Graves' ophthalmopathy and Graves' hyperthyroidism. For the study at large: Stable hyperthyroidism referred to disease that showed no ophthalmopathy within 18 months of follow-up.

From RNA, the CDR3 regions of TCR beta chains were amplified and sequenced. After a first-round RT-PCR with HTBI primers, a second-round multiplex PCR was run. TCRdb redid the calling of the multiplex PCR reads with MiXCR, one entry per CDR3 protein. The sample holds over a million distinct CDR3 sequences, 36% seen once. CDR1 is SNHLY, CDR2 FYNNEI, per germline. The length of the CDR3 is 12 residues. The germline V and J ends were trimmed by 8 bases and 4 bases, with 12 bases remaining between them. The genes are TRBV2 and TRBJ2-7, with TRBD1 as a possible D gene (6 bases). This receptor was taken from an adult man with Graves' hyperthyroidism. The sequenced sample was peripheral blood or thyroid tissue (not recorded which). DNA of the CDR3: TGTGCCAGCGGAGGACAGCCTTACGAGCAGTACTTC. Translated, it gives CASGGQPYEQYF.